The 12 T cell receptor beta chains below all came from one sample that was sequenced in a study of human T cells and chemical hapten exposure. As to time point: patch test 1, 2 weeks after DPC sensitization. The treatment here: therapeutic diphenylcyclopropenone sensitization with weekly scalp DPC. TCRdb processed the RACE reads anew with MiXCR; each CDR3 protein has one entry. The sample gives around 100,000 distinct CDR3 sequences, 9.5% to 12% of which show up once; approximately 3.5% is in the top ten. This material consisted of whole blood, taken in connection with sensitization to the hapten diphenylcyclopropenone (DPC). The receptors stem from a woman in her thirties or forties with alopecia areata. Some clones in this sample may be carry-over from other donors' samples.

This clonotype was seen ten or more times. The chain uses TRBV5-4 and TRBJ2-3, with TRBD2 identical over 11 bases. The CDR3 sequence is 17 residues long. The V gene end was trimmed by 4 bases and the J gene end by 2 bases; junction bases not matched to a gene: 9. From germline, CDR1 is SGHNT and CDR2 YYREEE (reference sequence). CDR3 sequence reads: CASSPGASGRNTDTQYF. CDR3 coding DNA: TGTGCCAGCAGCCCTGGGGCTAGCGGGAGGAACACAGATACGCAGTATTTT. Drawing the rest from reference TRBV5-4 and TRBJ2-3, the complete variable domain is ETGVTQSPTHLIKTRGQQVTLRCSSQSGHNTVSWYQQALGQGPQFIFQYYREEENGRGNFPPRFSGLQFPNYSSELNVNALELDDSALYLCASSPGASGRNTDTQYFGPGTRLTVL.

The V gene is TRBV4-3, the J gene TRBJ1-6; D unresolved. V was pared by 0 bases and J by 10 bases, with 7 bases between. CDR1 and CDR2 from the germline V gene are LGHNA and YSLEER. CDR3 length equals 13 residues. The CDR3 loop reads CASSQDPGSPLHF. The CDR3, as DNA: TGCGCCAGCAGCCAAGATCCGGGGTCACCCCTCCACTTT.

Comments on this clonotype: Just one base apart from a much larger clone, this may be a read error. This likely comes from a read error, as the CDR3 has no conserved phenylalanine or tryptophan at its end. The V call is TRBV6-2 or TRBV6-3, the J call TRBJ1-6, with D tentatively TRBD1 (6 bases). Per germline, CDR1 MNHEY and CDR2 SVGEGT. Trimming removed 6 bases at V and 6 bases at J, with 15 bases between. The CDR3 spans 15 residues. This CDR3 reads CASSKGGMSNSPLHY. The CDR3 nucleotides are TGTGCCAGCAGCAAAGGGGGGATGTCTAATTCACCCCTCCACTAT.

This clonotype was counted at least ten times. The genes are TRBV4-3 and TRBJ1-1; D unresolved. CDR1 is LGHNA, CDR2 YSLEER, per germline. CDR3 length: 14 amino acids. V lost 0 bases to trimming and J lost 1 base, with 6 bases between them. CDR3 nucleotides: TGCGCCAGCAGCCAAGATACTAAGAACACTGAAGCTTTCTTT. Protein sequence: CASSQDTKNTEAFF.

This clonotype was seen at least ten times. This sequence joins TRBV4-3 and TRBJ1-1; TRBD1 matches at 8 bases. The CDR3 has 15 amino acids. V was clipped by 0 bases and J by 3 bases; unmatched bases: 3. Germline V gene data show CDR1 as LGHNA and CDR2 as YSLEER. CDR3 DNA sequence: TGCGCCAGCAGCCAAGATGGGACAGGAGACACTGAAGCTTTCTTT. It yields the protein CASSQDGTGDTEAFF.

The gene calls are TRBV7-9 and TRBJ2-1; D not certain. Germline V lookup: CDR1 SEHNR, CDR2 FQNEAQ (reference sequence). With 1 base removed from V and 8 bases from J, the gap between germline ends came to 15 bases. CDR3 length equals 15 residues. The chain's CDR3 is CASSLGTALIDEQFF. CDR3 sequence (DNA): TGTGCCAGCAGCTTAGGGACCGCTCTGATCGATGAGCAGTTCTTC.

This clonotype has at least ten counts. The genes are TRBV5-6 and TRBJ2-7; D unclear. V lost 1 base and J 6 bases, leaving 14 bases between the germline ends. Germline V CDR1 and CDR2: SGHDT, YYEEEE. The CDR3 is 14 amino acids. CDR3 DNA: TGTGCCAGCAGCTTGATCGGCCCCGGACGCGAGCAGTACTTC. Amino acid sequence: CASSLIGPGREQYF.

This clonotype has only a few counts. The chain has TRBV29-1 and TRBJ2-3, with D unclear. This CDR3 has 15 residues. Looked up from germline, CDR1 is SQVTM and CDR2 is ANQGSEA. Deletions cut 5 bases from V and 2 bases from J, with 17 bases between. The DNA for the CDR3 is TGCAGCGTTCAACCGGGCGCAAACCCCACAGATACGCAGTATTTT. Amino acid sequence: CSVQPGANPTDTQYF.

This clonotype was recorded a few times. This rearrangement joins TRBV7-2 to TRBJ1-6; D not certain. The CDR3 length is 17 residues. The V gene lost 3 bases and the J gene lost 10 bases, with 22 bases spanning the gap. Germline V gene data show CDR1 as SGHTA and CDR2 as FQGNSA. This CDR3 reads CASSFGTGRQRLSPLHF. In DNA form, the CDR3 reads TGTGCCAGCAGCTTCGGTACCGGGAGGCAGCGTTTATCACCCCTCCACTTT.

This clonotype was counted ten times or more. The chain uses TRBV29-1 and TRBJ1-1; 7 bases are a match to TRBD1. Trimming at V came to 4 bases and at J to 0 bases, leaving 5 bases not matched to a gene. This CDR3 spans 14 amino acids. Germline CDR1 and CDR2: SQVTM and ANQGSEA. CDR3 nucleotides: TGCAGCGTTGCGCCGACAGGGATGAACACTGAAGCTTTCTTT. This codes for CSVAPTGMNTEAFF.

This clonotype was seen a few times. The chain is built from TRBV4-2 and TRBJ2-2, with 10 bases fitting TRBD2. J gave up 5 bases and V 5 bases, and 5 bases lay outside the gene matches. The length of the CDR3 is 15 residues. The germline gives CDR1 LGHNA, CDR2 YNFKEQ. The CDR3 DNA is TGTGCCAGCAGCTCCTGGACTAGCGGTACCGGGGAGCTGTTTTTT. Its translation: CASSSWTSGTGELFF.

Only one count was recorded for this clonotype. The genes are TRBV29-1 and TRBJ2-5, with 7 bases lining up with TRBD1. Trimming at V came to 6 bases and at J to 4 bases, leaving 11 bases not matched to a gene. CDR1 is SQVTM, CDR2 ANQGSEA, per germline. The CDR3 consists of 14 residues. Written as DNA, the CDR3 is TGCAGCGTGTCACCCTTGACAGGGAGAGAGACCCAGTACTTC. It is translated as CSVSPLTGRETQYF. Variable domain in full (rest from reference TRBV29-1 and TRBJ2-5): SAVISQKPSRDICQRGTSLTIQCQVDSQVTMMFWYRQQPGQSLTLIATANQGSEATYESGFVIDKFPISRPNLTFSTLTVSNMSPEDSSIYLCSVSPLTGRETQYFGPGTRLLVL.